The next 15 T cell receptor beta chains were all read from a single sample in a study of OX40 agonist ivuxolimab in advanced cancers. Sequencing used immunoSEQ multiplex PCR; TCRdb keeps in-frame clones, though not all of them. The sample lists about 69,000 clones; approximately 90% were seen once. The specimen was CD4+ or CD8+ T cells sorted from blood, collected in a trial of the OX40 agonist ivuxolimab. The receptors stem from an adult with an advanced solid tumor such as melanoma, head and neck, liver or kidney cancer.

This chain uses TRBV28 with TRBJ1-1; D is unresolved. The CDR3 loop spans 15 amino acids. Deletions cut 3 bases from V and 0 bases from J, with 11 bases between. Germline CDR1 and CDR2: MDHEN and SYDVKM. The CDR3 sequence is CASSLGPLMNTEAFF. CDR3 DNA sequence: TGTGCCAGCAGTTTGGGTCCGCTTATGAACACTGAAGCTTTCTTT.

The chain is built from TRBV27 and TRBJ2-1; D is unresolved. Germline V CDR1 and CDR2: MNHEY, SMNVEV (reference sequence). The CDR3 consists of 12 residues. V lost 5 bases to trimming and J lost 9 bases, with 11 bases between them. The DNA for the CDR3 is TGTGCCAGCAGTGAGAGGTATTTTGAGCAGTTCTTC. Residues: CASSERYFEQFF.

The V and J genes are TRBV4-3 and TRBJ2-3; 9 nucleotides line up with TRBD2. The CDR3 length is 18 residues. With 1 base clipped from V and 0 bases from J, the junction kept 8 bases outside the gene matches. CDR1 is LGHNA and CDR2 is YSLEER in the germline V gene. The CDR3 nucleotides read TGCGCCAGCAGCCAAGTCACTAGCGGGTATGCTAGCACAGATACGCAGTATTTT. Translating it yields CASSQVTSGYASTDTQYF.

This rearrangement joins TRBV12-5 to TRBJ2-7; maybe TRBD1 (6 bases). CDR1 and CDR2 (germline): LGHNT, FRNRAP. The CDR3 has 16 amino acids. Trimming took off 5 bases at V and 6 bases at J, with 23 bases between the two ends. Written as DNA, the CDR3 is TGTGCTAGTGGTCCTAAATCCGGGACACTTTCGTTCGAGCAGTACTTC. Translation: CASGPKSGTLSFEQYF. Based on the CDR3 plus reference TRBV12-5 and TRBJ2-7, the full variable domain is DARVTQTPRHKVTEMGQEVTMRCQPILGHNTVFWYRQTMMQGLELLAYFRNRAPLDDSGMPKDRFSAEMPDATLATLKIQPSEPRDSAVYFCASGPKSGTLSFEQYFGPGTRLTVT.

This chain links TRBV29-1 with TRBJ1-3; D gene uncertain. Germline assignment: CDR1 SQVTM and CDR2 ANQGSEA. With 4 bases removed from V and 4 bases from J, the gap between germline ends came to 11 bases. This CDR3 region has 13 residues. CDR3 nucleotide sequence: TGCAGCGTTGTAATGGTTGGAGGAAACACCATATATTTT. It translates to CSVVMVGGNTIYF.

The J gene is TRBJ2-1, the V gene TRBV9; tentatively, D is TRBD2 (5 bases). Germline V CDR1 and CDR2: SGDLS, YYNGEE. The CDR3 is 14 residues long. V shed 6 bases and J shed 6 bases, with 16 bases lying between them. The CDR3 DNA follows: TGTGCCAGCAACGACGAGGGTTACAGCAATGAGCAGTTCTTC. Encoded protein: CASNDEGYSNEQFF.

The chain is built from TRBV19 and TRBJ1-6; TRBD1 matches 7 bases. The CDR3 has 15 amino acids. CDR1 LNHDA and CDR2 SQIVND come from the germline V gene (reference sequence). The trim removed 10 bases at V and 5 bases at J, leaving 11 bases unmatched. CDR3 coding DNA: TGTGCCACCAAATTAGGGGGCTTCAATAATTCACCCCTCCACTTT. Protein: CATKLGGFNNSPLHF.

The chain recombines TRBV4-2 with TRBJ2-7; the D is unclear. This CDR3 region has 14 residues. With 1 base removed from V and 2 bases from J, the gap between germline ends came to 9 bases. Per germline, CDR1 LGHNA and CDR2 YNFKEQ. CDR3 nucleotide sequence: TGTGCCAGCAGCCAAGCCGATGGCCCCTACGAGCAGTACTTC. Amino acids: CASSQADGPYEQYF.

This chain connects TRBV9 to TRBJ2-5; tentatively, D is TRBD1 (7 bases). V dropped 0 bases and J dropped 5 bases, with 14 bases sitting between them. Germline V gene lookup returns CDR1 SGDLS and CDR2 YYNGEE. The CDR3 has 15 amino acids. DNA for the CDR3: TGTGCCAGCAGCGTAGTGGGCAGGGGGGACGAGACCCAGTACTTC. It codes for CASSVVGRGDETQYF.

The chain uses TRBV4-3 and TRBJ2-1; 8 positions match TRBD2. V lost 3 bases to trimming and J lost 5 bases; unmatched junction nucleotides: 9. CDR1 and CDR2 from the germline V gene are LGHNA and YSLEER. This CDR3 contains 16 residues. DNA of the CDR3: TGCGCCAGCAGCCACTCCGGGACTAGGATCGACAATGAGCAGTTCTTC. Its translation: CASSHSGTRIDNEQFF.

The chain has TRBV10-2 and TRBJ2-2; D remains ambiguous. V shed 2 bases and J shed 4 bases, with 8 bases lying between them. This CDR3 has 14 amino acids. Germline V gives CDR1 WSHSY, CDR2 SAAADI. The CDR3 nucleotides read TGCGCCAGCAGTGAGGTGGGTCGCACCGGGGAGCTGTTTTTT. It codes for CASSEVGRTGELFF.

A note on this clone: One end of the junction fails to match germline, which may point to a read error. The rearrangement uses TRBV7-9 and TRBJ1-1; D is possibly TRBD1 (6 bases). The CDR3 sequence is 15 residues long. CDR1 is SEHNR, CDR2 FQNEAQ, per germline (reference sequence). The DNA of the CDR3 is TGCGCCAGCAGCCAAGTAGGACAGCAGAACACTGAAGCTTTCTTT. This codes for CASSQVGQQNTEAFF.

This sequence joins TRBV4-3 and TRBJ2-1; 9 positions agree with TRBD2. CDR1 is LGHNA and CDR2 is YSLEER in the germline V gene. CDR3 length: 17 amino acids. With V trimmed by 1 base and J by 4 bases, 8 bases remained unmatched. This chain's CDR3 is CASSQGMVTSGYNEQFF. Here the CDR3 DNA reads TGCGCCAGCAGCCAAGGCATGGTGACTAGCGGTTACAATGAGCAGTTCTTC.

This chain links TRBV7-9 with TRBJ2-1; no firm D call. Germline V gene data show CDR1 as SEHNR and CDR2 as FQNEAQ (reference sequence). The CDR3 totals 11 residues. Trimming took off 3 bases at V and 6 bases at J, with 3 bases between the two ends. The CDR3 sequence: CASSFLNEQFF. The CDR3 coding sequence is TGTGCCAGCAGCTTTCTCAATGAGCAGTTCTTC. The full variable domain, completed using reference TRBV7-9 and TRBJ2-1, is DTGVSQNPRHKITKRGQNVTFRCDPISEHNRLYWYRQTLGQGPEFLTYFQNEAQLEKSRLLSDRFSAERPKGSFSTLEIQRTEQGDSAMYLCASSFLNEQFFGPGTRLTVL.

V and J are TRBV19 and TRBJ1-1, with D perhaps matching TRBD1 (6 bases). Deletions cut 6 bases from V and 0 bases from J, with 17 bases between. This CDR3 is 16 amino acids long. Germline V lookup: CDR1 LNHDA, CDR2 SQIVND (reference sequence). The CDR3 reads CASSPPGHLMNTEAFF. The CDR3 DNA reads TGTGCCAGTAGCCCACCGGGACACCTCATGAACACTGAAGCTTTCTTT. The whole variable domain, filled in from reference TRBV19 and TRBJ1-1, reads DGGITQSPKYLFRKEGQNVTLSCEQNLNHDAMYWYRQDPGQGLRLIYYSQIVNDFQKGDIAEGYSVSREKKESFPLTVTSAQKNPTAFYLCASSPPGHLMNTEAFFGQGTRLTVV.